A selection of T cell receptor beta chains follows, all from one sample in a study of blood T cell repertoires in COVID-19. This table comes from immunoSEQ multiplex PCR, and its TCRdb copy is limited to in-frame clones, with some not included. Counted here are over 200,000 clones, over 70% occurring once; the ten biggest clones make up 3% to 4%. Sequencing was done on a sample of PBMCs or T cells enriched from blood (not recorded which). These receptors came from a woman in her twenties or thirties who had been exposed to COVID-19. Each CDR3 is given with its conserved first and last residue. The D gene is left open where the match is weak. Expanded clones get a size class; other rows say once, few or many, or leave the size out.

few | TRBJ2-7 | TRBV19 | . | CASSSTATYEQYF | TGTGCCAGTAGTAGCACAGCTACCTACGAGCAGTACTTC
. | TRBJ1-5 | TRBV6-9 | . | CASPIGGGNQPQHF | TGTGCCAGCCCAATAGGGGGAGGGAATCAGCCCCAGCATTTT
. | TRBJ2-5 | TRBV7-3 | TRBD2 | CASSSVGRARETQYF | TGTGCCAGCAGCTCTGTCGGGAGGGCACGGGAGACCCAGTACTTC
. | TRBJ1-5 | TRBV6-5 | . | CASNTGTLKNQPQHF | TGTGCCAGCAATACCGGGACATTAAAGAATCAGCCCCAGCATTTT
. | TRBJ1-5 | TRBV7-8 | . | CASSLVQADAQPQHF | TGTGCCAGCAGCTTAGTACAGGCTGATGCTCAGCCCCAGCATTTT
. | TRBJ1-5 | TRBV12-3/TRBV12-4 | TRBD1 | CASSLLGQRYF | TGTGCCAGCAGTTTGTTGGGACAGCGGTATTTT
. | TRBJ2-7 | TRBV10-3 | TRBD1 | CAILGQGFAHEQYF | TGTGCCATCTTAGGACAGGGGTTCGCCCACGAGCAGTACTTC
. | TRBJ1-2 | TRBV28 | TRBD1 | CASIGDRHYGYTF | TGTGCCAGCATCGGGGACAGACACTATGGCTACACCTTC
. | TRBJ2-7 | TRBV2 | . | CASRGDILIYEQYF | TGTGCCAGCAGAGGGGACATCCTGATCTACGAGCAGTACTTC
once | TRBJ2-1 | TRBV18 | . | CASSPQLLNEQFF | TGTGCCAGCTCACCACAACTCCTCAATGAGCAGTTCTTC
. | TRBJ2-7 | TRBV19 | TRBD1 | CASSMRTGVYEQYF | TGTGCCAGTAGTATGAGGACAGGGGTCTACGAGCAGTACTTC
. | TRBJ2-1 | TRBV27 | TRBD2 | CASSLYRDVRGGYNEQFF | TGTGCCAGCAGTTTATACAGGGATGTCCGGGGGGGGTACAATGAGCAGTTCTTC
. | TRBJ2-6 | TRBV5-1 | . | CASSFKILDPSGANVLTF | TGCGCCAGCAGCTTTAAGATTCTAGATCCCTCTGGGGCCAACGTCCTGACTTTC
. | TRBJ2-1 | TRBV27 | TRBD2 | CASSLAGGPYNEQFF | TGTGCCAGCAGTTTAGCGGGAGGGCCCTACAATGAGCAGTTCTTC
once | TRBJ2-7 | TRBV5-1 | . | CASSLVAEYEQYF | TGCGCCAGCAGCTTGGTGGCCGAATACGAGCAGTACTTC
. | TRBJ2-5 | TRBV19 | . | CASSIWQGIQETQYF | TGTGCCAGTAGTATTTGGCAGGGTATCCAAGAGACCCAGTACTTC
. | TRBJ2-1 | TRBV11-3 | TRBD2 | CASSLETAGGRNEQFF | TGTGCCAGCAGCTTAGAGACAGCGGGAGGCAGGAATGAGCAGTTCTTC
. | TRBJ1-1 | TRBV27 | . | CASSIGGHTEAFF | TGTGCCAGCAGTATTGGAGGCCACACTGAAGCTTTCTTT
. | TRBJ1-1 | TRBV12-5 | TRBD1 | CASGFQGAGAFF | TGTGCTAGTGGTTTTCAGGGGGCAGGAGCTTTCTTT
once | TRBJ2-2 | TRBV7-4 | . | CASSLVSVGDNTGELFF | TGTGCCAGCAGCTTAGTTTCGGTAGGAGATAACACCGGGGAGCTGTTTTTT
. | TRBJ2-1 | TRBV7-3 | TRBD2 | CASSSYPPHRLAGDNEQFF | TGTGCCAGCAGCTCCTACCCTCCACATAGACTAGCGGGAGACAATGAGCAGTTCTTC
. | TRBJ1-1 | TRBV19 | TRBD1 | CASAQGGGRTEAFF | TGTGCCAGTGCCCAGGGGGGAGGACGGACTGAAGCTTTCTTT
. | TRBJ2-5 | TRBV5-1 | . | CASSLLGQKETQYF | TGCGCCAGCAGCTTGTTGGGACAAAAAGAGACCCAGTACTTC
. | TRBJ1-1 | TRBV24-1 | . | CATSDSVEAFF | TGTGCCACCAGTGATTCGGTCGAAGCTTTCTTT
. | TRBJ1-2 | TRBV12-3/TRBV12-4 | . | CASSLARTDYTF | TGTGCCAGCAGTTTAGCTAGGACAGACTACACCTTC
. | TRBJ1-1 | TRBV4-2 | TRBD1 | CASSHVWTGQGNTEAFF | TGTGCCAGCAGCCACGTATGGACAGGGCAGGGGAACACTGAAGCTTTCTTT
few | TRBJ2-2 | TRBV4-1 | . | CASSVTGELFF | TGCGCCAGCAGCGTAACCGGGGAGCTGTTTTTT
. | TRBJ2-1 | TRBV10-3 | TRBD2 | CAIRITSGTYNEQFF | TGTGCCATCCGTATAACTAGCGGGACCTACAATGAGCAGTTCTTC
. | TRBJ1-1 | TRBV12-3/TRBV12-4 | . | CASSQGWNTEAFF | TGTGCCAGCAGTCAGGGCTGGAACACTGAAGCTTTCTTT
. | TRBJ1-3 | TRBV2 | . | CASSDSSEGNTIYF | TGTGCCAGCAGTGATAGCTCTGAGGGAAACACCATATATTTT
. | TRBJ1-1 | TRBV5-6 | . | CASSLHTEAFF | TGTGCCAGCAGCCTTCACACTGAAGCTTTCTTT
. | TRBJ2-1 | TRBV11-3 | TRBD2 | CASSQRTSGRVHEQFF | TGTGCCAGCAGCCAACGGACTAGCGGGAGGGTTCATGAGCAGTTCTTC
. | TRBJ2-3 | TRBV18 | TRBD1 | CASSPGTGRLDTQYF | TGTGCCAGCTCACCCGGGACAGGGAGATTAGATACGCAGTATTTT
. | TRBJ2-4 | TRBV19 | . | CASSVAGIKNIQYF | TGTGCCAGTAGTGTCGCAGGTATCAAAAACATTCAGTACTTC
. | TRBJ2-7 | TRBV4-1 | . | CASSRSRGYEQYF | TGCGCCAGCAGCCGCAGCAGGGGTTACGAGCAGTACTTC
. | TRBJ2-7 | TRBV3-1/TRBV3-2 | TRBD1 | CASSSYRGSYEQYF | TGTGCCAGCAGTTCCTACAGGGGATCCTACGAGCAGTACTTC
. | TRBJ1-4 | TRBV27 | TRBD1 | CASSPFQGADEKLFF | TGTGCCAGCAGCCCGTTCCAGGGGGCAGATGAAAAACTGTTTTTT
. | TRBJ2-1 | TRBV10-3 | TRBD1 | CATQYRGTGGDNEQFF | TGTGCCACACAATACCGCGGGACAGGGGGAGATAATGAGCAGTTCTTC
. | TRBJ2-7 | TRBV10-3 | TRBD2 | CAISESGGRAFYEQYF | TGTGCCATCAGTGAGTCCGGCGGGAGGGCCTTCTACGAGCAGTACTTC
. | TRBJ2-1 | TRBV6-5 | . | CASSFRDSSYNEQFF | TGTGCCAGCAGTTTCCGGGACTCCTCTTACAATGAGCAGTTCTTC
. | TRBJ2-1 | TRBV7-9 | . | CASSPPPQDNEQFF | TGTGCCAGCAGCCCCCCCCCACAGGATAATGAGCAGTTCTTC
. | TRBJ1-4 | TRBV5-6 | . | CASSLIRAREKLFF | TGTGCCAGCAGCTTGATTCGAGCCCGCGAAAAACTGTTTTTT